A selection of T cell receptor beta chains follows, all from one sample in a study of T cell responses to AZD1222 COVID-19 vaccine. This table comes from immunoSEQ multiplex PCR, and its TCRdb copy is limited to in-frame clones, with some not included. This sample has about 130,000 clones, with around nine tenths found just once. The specimen was peripheral blood, collected on day 0 of AZD1222 vaccination. These receptors originate from an adult in good health. CDR3s include the opening cysteine and the closing phenylalanine or tryptophan. D genes are given only for firm matches. Where a row states a size, it is once, few, many or the class of an expanded clone; other rows omit it.

V gene: TRBV5-4; J gene: TRBJ2-2; clone size: -; D gene: -; CDR3 DNA: TGTGCCAGCAGCTTGTGGGGGAGTGAAAAGGCCGGGGAGCTGTTTTTT; CDR3 protein: CASSLWGSEKAGELFF
V gene: TRBV19; J gene: TRBJ1-5; clone size: -; D gene: -; CDR3 DNA: TGTGCCAGTAGTACGGCGGTAAGGGGAACGCAGCCCCAGCATTTT; CDR3 protein: CASSTAVRGTQPQHF
V gene: TRBV9; J gene: TRBJ1-2; clone size: -; D gene: -; CDR3 DNA: TGTGCCAGCAGCACGGGTCCATATGGCTACACCTTC; CDR3 protein: CASSTGPYGYTF
V gene: TRBV13; J gene: TRBJ1-3; clone size: -; D gene: -; CDR3 DNA: TGTGCCAGCAGCTTAGATCGGGGTGTGGGAAACACCATATATTTT; CDR3 protein: CASSLDRGVGNTIYF
V gene: TRBV6-1; J gene: TRBJ1-2; clone size: -; D gene: TRBD1; CDR3 DNA: TGTGCCAGCAGTGCACAGGGGGCAAAACCACCCACTTACTATGGCTACACCTTC; CDR3 protein: CASSAQGAKPPTYYGYTF
V gene: TRBV9; J gene: TRBJ2-5; clone size: once; D gene: TRBD1; CDR3 DNA: TGTGCCAGCAGCGTAGGGGGCAGGGGGGAGACCCAGTACTTC; CDR3 protein: CASSVGGRGETQYF
V gene: TRBV6-5; J gene: TRBJ2-3; clone size: -; D gene: -; CDR3 DNA: TGTGCCAGCAGTCGACTAGGTTCTAGCACAGATACGCAGTATTTT; CDR3 protein: CASSRLGSSTDTQYF
V gene: TRBV7-9; J gene: TRBJ1-1; clone size: -; D gene: -; CDR3 DNA: TGTGCCAGCAGCTTAGTAGGGGAAGCGAACACTGAAGCTTTCTTT; CDR3 protein: CASSLVGEANTEAFF
V gene: TRBV2; J gene: TRBJ2-2; clone size: -; D gene: TRBD2; CDR3 DNA: TGTGCCAGCAGTGGGCTAGCGGGAGGGCCGTCCGGCACCGGGGAGCTGTTTTTT; CDR3 protein: CASSGLAGGPSGTGELFF
V gene: TRBV6-5; J gene: TRBJ1-2; clone size: -; D gene: -; CDR3 DNA: TGTGCCAGCAGTTACGAGGGTACGCGTGGCTACACCTTC; CDR3 protein: CASSYEGTRGYTF
V gene: TRBV12-3/TRBV12-4; J gene: TRBJ2-1; clone size: few; D gene: -; CDR3 DNA: TGTGCCAGCAGACAAGACCGGGGTGGGCAGTTCTTC; CDR3 protein: CASRQDRGGQFF
V gene: TRBV2; J gene: TRBJ1-5; clone size: -; D gene: -; CDR3 DNA: TGTGCCAGCAGTGTTTGGGGGGATAGCAAACAGCCCCAGCATTTT; CDR3 protein: CASSVWGDSKQPQHF
V gene: TRBV27; J gene: TRBJ2-2; clone size: -; D gene: -; CDR3 DNA: TGTGCCAGTCAACAAGGAGCCGGGGAGCTGTTTTTT; CDR3 protein: CASQQGAGELFF
V gene: TRBV7-9; J gene: TRBJ1-4; clone size: -; D gene: -; CDR3 DNA: TGTGCCAGCAGCCCCGGGCATTACGGACGGCTAGAAAATGAAAAACTGTTTTTT; CDR3 protein: CASSPGHYGRLENEKLFF